A single sample is the source of the 22 T cell receptor beta chains below, sequenced in a study of beta chain features in type 1 diabetes. Reverse transcribing all isolated RNA meant expressed TCRB transcripts were sequenced. Some clones are missing from TCRdb's copy, which holds only in-frame ones; the method was immunoSEQ multiplex PCR. In the table there are about 360,000 clones, 10% to 15% of which are singletons. The specimen sequenced was naive CD4+ T cells from blood. The source is a young man in good health.

This clone was recorded a few times. Written as DNA, the CDR3 is TGTGCCAGCAGCCAGGGACAGAGGAACACTGAAGCTTTCTTT. Translating gives CASSQGQRNTEAFF. The chain employs TRBV28 and TRBJ1-1, with 7 bases aligning to TRBD1. The germline V gene has CDR1 MDHEN and CDR2 SYDVKM. V lost 6 bases to trimming and J lost 1 base; unmatched junction nucleotides: 5. CDR3 length equals 14 residues.

The sample holds a few counts of this clone. The J gene is TRBJ2-3, the V gene TRBV15; 7 positions match TRBD1. The CDR3 consists of 15 residues. V lost 2 bases to trimming and J lost 1 base; unmatched junction nucleotides: 3. Germline values: CDR1 LNHNV, CDR2 YYDKDF (reference sequence). This chain's CDR3 is CATSRPGTGTDTQYF. The CDR3 DNA follows: TGTGCCACCAGCAGACCCGGGACAGGCACAGATACGCAGTATTTT.

This sequence joins TRBV9 and TRBJ2-3, with 7 bases matching TRBD2. Germline loops: CDR1 SGDLS, CDR2 YYNGEE. This CDR3 contains 14 residues. J gave up 7 bases and V 3 bases, and 8 bases lay outside the gene matches. The DNA for the CDR3 is TGTGCCAGCAGCGCTCGGGGGGTTGCGAATACGCAGTATTTT. Translating it yields CASSARGVANTQYF.

The chain couples TRBV4-2 to TRBJ1-2; D is possibly TRBD1 (5 bases). Looked up from germline, CDR1 is LGHNA and CDR2 is YNFKEQ. The V end lost 2 bases, the J end lost 4 bases, and 17 bases lay between the germline ends. The CDR3 has 16 amino acids. This CDR3 reads CASSQPDLGPIYGYTF. CDR3 coding DNA: TGTGCCAGCAGCCAACCCGACTTGGGGCCTATCTATGGCTACACCTTC.

The CDR3 spells CASRRGLAGGHEQYF. The CDR3 DNA reads as TGTGCCAGCAGGCGGGGACTAGCGGGAGGACACGAGCAGTACTTC. The chain carries TRBV6-5 and TRBJ2-7, with 15 bases lining up with TRBD2. CDR3 size: 15 residues. V was clipped by 6 bases and J by 5 bases; unmatched bases: 5. The germline V gene has CDR1 MNHEY and CDR2 SVGAGI.

This clone was counted a few times. The J gene is TRBJ1-2, the V gene TRBV7-2; D gene uncertain. The V end was cut by 5 bases, the J end by 3 bases, with 16 bases between. The CDR3 is 15 amino acids. From germline, CDR1 is SGHTA and CDR2 FQGNSA. The CDR3 nucleotides read TGTGCCAGCAGCGTTAGACCAGGATCGGACTATGGCTACACCTTC. Translating gives CASSVRPGSDYGYTF.

The V and J genes are TRBV6-6 and TRBJ2-2, with 10 bases identical to TRBD1. Germline V gene sequence: CDR1 MNHNY, CDR2 SVGAGI (reference sequence). The V gene end was trimmed by 0 bases and the J gene end by 11 bases; junction bases not matched to a gene: 6. This CDR3 is 15 amino acids long. The chain's CDR3 is CASSYSTGQGVELFF. The CDR3 DNA follows: TGTGCCAGCAGTTACTCGACTGGACAGGGGGTAGAGCTGTTTTTT.

A few counts support this clone. The CDR3 spells CASSRGQWNTEAFF. Here the CDR3 DNA reads TGTGCCAGTAGTAGGGGACAGTGGAACACTGAAGCTTTCTTT. The genes are TRBV19 and TRBJ1-1; 7 bases align to TRBD1. V shed 4 bases, J shed 1 base, and the junction held 3 bases outside the gene matches. CDR3 length: 14 residues. The germline CDR1 and CDR2 sequences are LNHDA and SQIVND (reference sequence).

This clone turned up a few times. The CDR3 loop reads CASSPPGFPGEKLFF. The CDR3 coding sequence is TGTGCCAGCTCACCACCCGGGTTCCCGGGAGAAAAACTGTTTTTT. The chain is built from TRBV18 and TRBJ1-4, with no clear D. In germline, CDR1 is KGHSH, CDR2 LQKENI. V lost 0 bases, J lost 8 bases, and 13 bases lay in between. The CDR3 length is 15 residues.

This chain uses TRBV5-1 with TRBJ2-3, with a tentative D call TRBD1 (5 bases). Deletions cut 0 bases from V and 1 base from J, with 12 bases between. This CDR3 is built from 16 residues. Germline values: CDR1 SGHRS, CDR2 YFSETQ. CDR3 region: CASSLVSGQRTDTQYF. The CDR3 region has the DNA TGCGCCAGCAGCTTGGTTTCAGGGCAACGCACAGATACGCAGTATTTT.

The rearrangement links TRBV6-5 to TRBJ1-2, with 7 bases aligning to TRBD1. The CDR3 covers 14 residues. The germline V gene has CDR1 MNHEY and CDR2 SVGAGI. After removal of 6 bases from V and 3 bases from J, the junction contained 7 bases not matched to a gene. This CDR3 reads CASRARQGYYGYTF. In nucleotides, the CDR3 is TGTGCCAGCAGGGCGAGACAGGGTTACTATGGCTACACCTTC.

The CDR3 bases are TGTGCCAGCAGCTTACGCGCGGGGTTGAACACTGAAGCTTTCTTT. It specifies CASSLRAGLNTEAFF. The V gene is TRBV7-8, the J gene TRBJ1-1, with no clear D. Trimming pared 2 bases from V and 0 bases from J, leaving 10 bases between. Looked up from germline, CDR1 is SGHVS and CDR2 is FQNEAQ. The CDR3 is 15 amino acids.

The chain uses TRBV18 and TRBJ2-7; TRBD2 agrees at 10 bases. The V gene end was trimmed by 9 bases and the J gene end by 0 bases; junction bases not matched to a gene: 2. CDR3 size: 13 residues. Per the germline V gene, CDR1 is KGHSH and CDR2 is LQKENI. The CDR3 DNA is TGTGCCAGTTCTAGCGGGAGCTCCTACGAGCAGTACTTC. Its protein product is CASSSGSSYEQYF.

V is TRBV28 and J is TRBJ2-3; 10 bases are shared with TRBD1. Trimming removed 8 bases from V and 5 bases from J; junction bases left unmatched: 10. This CDR3 is built from 15 residues. CDR1 is MDHEN and CDR2 is SYDVKM in the germline V gene. The CDR3 loop reads CASHHPTGGKDTQYF. The CDR3 coding sequence is TGTGCCAGCCACCACCCGACAGGGGGCAAAGATACGCAGTATTTT.

There are a few counts of this clone. The chain employs TRBV28 and TRBJ1-2, with a weak D call TRBD1 (5 bases). The ends were cut back, 7 bases at V and 4 bases at J, with 13 bases in the middle. Germline CDR1 and CDR2: MDHEN and SYDVKM. The CDR3 spans 13 residues. The DNA of the CDR3 is TGTGCCAGCAACGCAGGACAACGCTATGGCTACACCTTC. Protein product: CASNAGQRYGYTF.

Worth noting for this clone: Other nucleotide sequences from this sample produce the same CDR3. This chain's CDR3 is CASSLAGESTDTQYF. In DNA form, the CDR3 reads TGCGCCAGCAGCTTGGCAGGGGAGAGCACAGATACGCAGTATTTT. The J gene is TRBJ2-3, the V gene TRBV5-1; perhaps TRBD1 as D (6 bases). The length of the CDR3 is 15 residues. The germline gives CDR1 SGHRS, CDR2 YFSETQ. V was trimmed by 0 bases and J by 0 bases, leaving 8 bases between them. The full variable domain, rest sourced from reference TRBV5-1 and TRBJ2-3, is KAGVTQTPRYLIKTRGQQVTLSCSPISGHRSVSWYQQTPGQGLQFLFEYFSETQRNKGNFPGRFSGRQFSNSRSEMNVSTLELGDSALYLCASSLAGESTDTQYFGPGTRLTVL.

The chain links TRBV5-4 to TRBJ2-7; perhaps TRBD2 as D (6 bases). CDR1 and CDR2 (germline): SGHNT, YYREEE (reference sequence). Trimming left V 0 bases short and J 3 bases short, with 13 bases between. CDR3 size: 15 residues. CDR3 in amino acids: CASSLDFGGNYEQYF. DNA of the CDR3: TGTGCCAGCAGCTTGGACTTTGGAGGGAACTACGAGCAGTACTTC.

V usage is TRBV4-2 and J usage is TRBJ2-2; D unclear. CDR1 LGHNA and CDR2 YNFKEQ come from the germline V gene. V was cut by 3 bases and J by 1 base, with 9 bases left in between. This CDR3 contains 15 residues. Here the CDR3 reads CASSHAGRNTGELFF. Written as DNA, the CDR3 is TGTGCCAGCAGCCACGCAGGCAGGAACACCGGGGAGCTGTTTTTT.

There are a few counts of this clone. This rearrangement joins TRBV6-5 to TRBJ1-5; D is perhaps TRBD1 (5 bases). V lost 5 bases and J 7 bases, leaving 12 bases between the germline ends. Germline V CDR1 and CDR2: MNHEY, SVGAGI. This CDR3 spans 13 amino acids. This chain's CDR3 is CASSRGMEQPQHF. The CDR3 coding sequence is TGTGCCAGCAGTCGGGGGATGGAACAGCCCCAGCATTTT.

This clone has just a few counts. V usage is TRBV7-9 and J usage is TRBJ1-5; no clear D. The CDR3 consists of 12 residues. Trimming cost V 2 bases and J 6 bases, with 5 bases left between them. Germline CDR1 and CDR2: SEHNR and FQNEAQ (reference sequence). The DNA of the CDR3 is TGTGCCAGCAGCTTATTCGGTCAGCCCCAGCATTTT. Encoded protein: CASSLFGQPQHF.

A remark on this clone: The germline gene is not matched at one end of the junction; a read error may be the cause. V and J are TRBV30 and TRBJ2-7; 8 bases fit TRBD1. CDR1 is GTSNPN and CDR2 is SVGIG in the germline V gene (reference sequence). The CDR3 loop spans 11 amino acids. CDR3 amino acids: CAWSQGAQSVF. The CDR3 region has the DNA TGTGCCTGGAGTCAGGGGGCTCAGTCTGTCTTC.

J is TRBJ2-7 and V is TRBV10-3; the match to TRBD1 covers 9 bases. CDR3 length: 14 residues. Germline trimming cut 6 bases from V and 5 bases from J; bases unmatched to any gene: 8. CDR1 is ENHRY, CDR2 SYGVKD, per germline. The CDR3 sequence is CAISLNRGPNEQYF. DNA for the CDR3: TGTGCCATCAGCCTAAACAGGGGGCCCAACGAGCAGTACTTC.